This T cell receptor beta chain was captured by sequencing in a study of CD8+ T cells in alopecia areata. Study-wide background: Treated patients took oral tofacitinib at 5 to 10 mg twice daily.

The V gene's germline CDR1 is SQVTM and CDR2 ANQGSEA. The ends lost 7 bases at V and 0 bases at J; junction bases unmatched: 7. The CDR3 spans 14 residues. In the case of this clone: Its antigen is not identified.

General study points: Scalp sample data also include resident alphabeta T cells from normal skin.

Treatment specified: oral pan-JAK inhibitor, 5-10 mg twice daily. TCR sequencing used cDNA made by reverse transcription of extracted RNA. Method: immunoSEQ multiplex PCR; TCRdb's copy keeps in-frame clones and lacks some. The sample shows fewer than 250,000 clones, about 60% of them seen only once. This clonotype was sampled from a human donor with alopecia areata. The genes are TRBV29-1 and TRBJ2-7; TRBD2 matches at 9 bases. Specimen: CD4+ T cells sorted from blood, collected at week 4, from a patient treated with tofacitinib. CDR3 bases: TGCAGCGCCGTAGCGGGAGATCCCTCCTACGAGCAGTACTTC. Its protein is CSAVAGDPSYEQYF.